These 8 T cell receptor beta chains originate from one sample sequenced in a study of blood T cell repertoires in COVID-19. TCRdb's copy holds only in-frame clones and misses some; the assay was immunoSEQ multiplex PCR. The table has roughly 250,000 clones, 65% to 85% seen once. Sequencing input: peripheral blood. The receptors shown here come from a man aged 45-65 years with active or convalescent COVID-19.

The CDR3 nucleotides read TGTGCCAGCAGTCAGGGGTCGGGAGGCTACACCTTC. This translates into CASSQGSGGYTF. The V call is TRBV25-1, the J call TRBJ1-2; the D gene is possibly TRBD1 (6 bases). Germline V gene data show CDR1 as MGHDK and CDR2 as SYGVNS. V shed 5 bases and J shed 8 bases, with 12 bases lying between them. This CDR3 has 12 residues.

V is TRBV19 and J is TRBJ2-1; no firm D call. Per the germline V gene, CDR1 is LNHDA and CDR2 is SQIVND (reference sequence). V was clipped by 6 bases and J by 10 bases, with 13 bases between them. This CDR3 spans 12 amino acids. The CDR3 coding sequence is TGTGCCAGTAGAGCTCCGGGTGGAGAGCAGTTCTTC. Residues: CASRAPGGEQFF.

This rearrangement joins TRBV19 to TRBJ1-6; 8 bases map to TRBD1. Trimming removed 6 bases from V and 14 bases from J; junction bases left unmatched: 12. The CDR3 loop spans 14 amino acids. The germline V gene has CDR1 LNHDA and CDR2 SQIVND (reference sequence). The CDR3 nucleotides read TGTGCCAGTAGCCCATTCGGACAGGGAAGAACCCTCCACTTT. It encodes CASSPFGQGRTLHF.

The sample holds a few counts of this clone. For the CDR3, the DNA is TGTGCCTGGACCCCCCCGGCAGGGATCTATGGCTACACCTTC. This gives the protein CAWTPPAGIYGYTF. V is TRBV30 and J is TRBJ1-2; TRBD1 might be the D (5 bases). Germline V gene sequence: CDR1 GTSNPN, CDR2 SVGIG (reference sequence). The V and J ends lost 4 bases and 4 bases respectively, with 16 bases between them. This CDR3 region has 14 residues. The full variable domain, its missing parts supplied by reference TRBV30 and TRBJ1-2, is SQTIHQWPATLVQPVGSPLSLECTVEGTSNPNLYWYRQAAGRGLQLLFYSVGIGQISSEVPQNLSASRPQDRQFILSSKKLLLSDSGFYLCAWTPPAGIYGYTFGSGTRLTVV.

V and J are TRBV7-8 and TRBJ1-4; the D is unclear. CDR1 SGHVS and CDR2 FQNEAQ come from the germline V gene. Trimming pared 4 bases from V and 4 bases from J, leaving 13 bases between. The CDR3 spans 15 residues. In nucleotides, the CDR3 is TGTGCCAGCAGCTCCTTCTGGCAGGATAATGAAAAACTGTTTTTT. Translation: CASSSFWQDNEKLFF.

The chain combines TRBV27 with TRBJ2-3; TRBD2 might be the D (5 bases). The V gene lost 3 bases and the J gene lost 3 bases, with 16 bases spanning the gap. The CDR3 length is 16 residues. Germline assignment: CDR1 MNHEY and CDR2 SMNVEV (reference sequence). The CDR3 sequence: CASSLLAGDITDTQYF. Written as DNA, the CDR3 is TGTGCCAGCAGTTTGTTGGCCGGGGATATTACAGATACGCAGTATTTT.

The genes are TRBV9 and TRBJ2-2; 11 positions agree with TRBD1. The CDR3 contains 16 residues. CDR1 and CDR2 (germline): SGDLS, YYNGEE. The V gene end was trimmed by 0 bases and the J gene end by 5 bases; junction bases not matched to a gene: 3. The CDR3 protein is CASSVAGQGATGELFF. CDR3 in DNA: TGTGCCAGCAGCGTAGCTGGACAGGGGGCTACCGGGGAGCTGTTTTTT.

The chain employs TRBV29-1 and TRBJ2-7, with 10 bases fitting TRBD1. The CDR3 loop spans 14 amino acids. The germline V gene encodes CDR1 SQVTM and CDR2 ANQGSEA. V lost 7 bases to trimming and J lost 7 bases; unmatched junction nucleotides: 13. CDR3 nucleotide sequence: TGCAGCGCCCGAACGGGGACAGGGGCTGGTGAGCAGTACTTC. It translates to CSARTGTGAGEQYF.